The source of this T cell receptor beta chain is a study of early T cells in non-severe SARS-CoV-2 infection. Background on the study: Sequenced material consisted of bulk RNA (from unsorted whole blood), and chains were unpaired. Notes on the study in general: Matching results from VDJdb favored anti-spike CD8 responses, leaving private and CD4 specificities undetected.

This clonotype showed up many times. The antigen remains unidentified. Germline loops: CDR1 MNHNS, CDR2 SASEGT. The germline V and J ends were trimmed by 2 bases and 5 bases, with 12 bases remaining between them. This CDR3 spans 14 amino acids. TCRdb itself ran the 5' RACE reads through MiXCR, one entry per CDR3 protein. This sample has 32,000 or so distinct CDR3 sequences; approximately 5.9% occur once, and the top ten carry approximately 4.6%. The sequence was obtained from an adult who was a healthcare worker with PCR-confirmed SARS-CoV-2 infection or an uninfected control (not recorded which). The chain joins TRBV6-1 to TRBJ2-5; D not certain. The sequenced sample consisted of whole blood. CDR3 residues: CASSETLTRETQYF. CDR3 nucleotides: TGTGCCAGCAGTGAAACACTTACGAGGGAGACCCAGTACTTC.